Shown below are 8 T cell receptor beta chains from a single sample sequenced in a study of T cell responses to AZD1222 COVID-19 vaccine. The protocol was immunoSEQ multiplex PCR, while the TCRdb copy is restricted to in-frame clones and leaves out a portion. This repertoire shows approximately 260,000 clones, approximately 95% found once; its top ten account for 0.55%. The sequences come from peripheral blood, collected on day 0 of AZD1222 vaccination. Receptor source: an adult in good health.

This chain joins TRBV6-5 and TRBJ2-1; a weak D match, TRBD2 (6 bases). CDR1 MNHEY and CDR2 SVGAGI come from the germline V gene. V was clipped by 2 bases and J by 1 base, with 12 bases between them. The CDR3 is made up of 16 amino acids. This CDR3 is CASSYVGGLSYNEQFF. CDR3 in DNA: TGTGCCAGCAGTTACGTGGGAGGACTTTCCTACAATGAGCAGTTCTTC.

This clone was seen a single time. This chain connects TRBV19 to TRBJ2-1; D is perhaps TRBD1 or TRBD2 (6 bases each). Per germline, CDR1 LNHDA and CDR2 SQIVND (reference sequence). V shed 4 bases and J shed 7 bases, with 8 bases lying between them. The CDR3 is made up of 12 amino acids. In nucleotides, the CDR3 is TGTGCCAGTAGTAAGGGGGGTAATGAGCAGTTCTTC. It encodes CASSKGGNEQFF.

J is TRBJ1-5 and V is TRBV19; 7 bases line up with TRBD1. V dropped 6 bases and J dropped 3; count of bases not matched to a gene: 8. Per the germline V gene, CDR1 is LNHDA and CDR2 is SQIVND (reference sequence). The CDR3 consists of 15 residues. The CDR3 protein is CASRGTGAPNQPQHF. The DNA for the CDR3 is TGTGCCAGTAGGGGAACAGGGGCTCCCAATCAGCCCCAGCATTTT.

The genes are TRBV5-1 and TRBJ2-5, with D hard to call. Trimming took off 1 base at V and 1 base at J, with 8 bases between the two ends. Germline CDR1 reads SGHRS; CDR2 reads YFSETQ. CDR3 length equals 14 residues. The CDR3: CASSLSTLQETQYF. The CDR3 bases are TGCGCCAGCAGCTTGAGTACACTCCAAGAGACCCAGTACTTC.

The DNA for the CDR3 is TGCGCCAGCAGCCGAGAACCTGGGGGTAATTCACCCCTCCACTTT. Translating gives CASSREPGGNSPLHF. This rearrangement joins TRBV4-1 to TRBJ1-6; TRBD1 might be the D (5 bases). This CDR3 contains 15 residues. V was pared by 4 bases and J by 6 bases, with 13 bases between. Germline assignment: CDR1 MGHRA and CDR2 YSYEKL.

The chain recombines TRBV20-1 with TRBJ2-7; weak D call: TRBD2 (5 bases). Germline V gene data show CDR1 as DFQATT and CDR2 as SNEGSKA (reference sequence). The CDR3 spans 13 residues. The V end lost 3 bases, the J end lost 5 bases, and 14 bases lay between the germline ends. The CDR3 is CSASSRRSHEQYF. As DNA, the CDR3 is TGCAGTGCTAGTAGTAGGAGGTCCCACGAGCAGTACTTC.

The gene calls are TRBV4-1 and TRBJ2-1; 12 bases align to TRBD2. The ends lost 4 bases at V and 8 bases at J; junction bases unmatched: 12. Germline CDR1 and CDR2: MGHRA and YSYEKL. This CDR3 has 17 residues. The CDR3 reads CASSRGLAGRSGDEQFF. CDR3 nucleotides: TGCGCCAGCAGCCGAGGACTAGCGGGACGATCGGGCGATGAGCAGTTCTTC.

V gene TRBV28 combines with J gene TRBJ2-3; D gene ambiguous. In germline, CDR1 is MDHEN, CDR2 SYDVKM. This CDR3 has 13 residues. Trimming cost V 4 bases and J 4 bases, with 9 bases left between them. Written as DNA, the CDR3 is TGTGCCAGCAGTTGGGTAGCCGCAGATACGCAGTATTTT. Translating gives CASSWVAADTQYF.